Included here is one TCR beta chain sequence, with context. The length of the CDR3 is 12 residues. Germline V gene sequence: CDR1 SGHNT, CDR2 YYREEE (reference sequence). V was pared by 4 bases and J by 2 bases, with 6 bases between. This sample was taken from a study of cytomegalovirus exposure and HLA in healthy donors. Study-level background: Among the roughly 400 genotyped donors, approximately 80% were placed in the Caucasian-associated ancestry cluster.

Vbeta (60) and Jbeta (13) primers were used in the PCR. TCRdb's table, derived via immunoSEQ multiplex PCR, lists solely in-frame clones and lacks some. This sample yields roughly 180,000 clones, of which about 9% are seen a single time; roughly 1.4% belongs to the top ten. The specimen sequenced was PBMCs. V and J are TRBV5-4 and TRBJ2-5; D unclear. The receptor comes from a woman in her twenties or thirties in good health and CMV-seropositive. The CDR3 nucleotides are TGTGCCAGCAGCAAATCTCAAGAGACCCAGTACTTC. As protein: CASSKSQETQYF.